The TCR beta chain described here comes from a study of blood T cell repertoires in COVID-19. Whole-study context: Italy, Spain and the United States were the sources of the convalescent and acute COVID-19 samples.

Participant-reported clinical history was the basis for cohort assignment. Participants in the exposed group had met a COVID-19 case in the 2 weeks before joining the study. V was trimmed by 8 bases and J by 3 bases, leaving 28 bases between them. The CDR3 is 17 amino acids. In germline, CDR1 is SQVTM, CDR2 ANQGSEA. Sequencing used immunoSEQ multiplex PCR; TCRdb keeps in-frame clones, though not all of them. The sample includes about 430,000 clones, around nine tenths of them seen just once. Sequencing was performed on PBMCs or T cells enriched from blood (not recorded which). The chain employs TRBV29-1 and TRBJ2-5, with a possible D match to TRBD1 (6 bases). The receptor was derived from a woman aged 18-29 years who had been exposed to COVID-19. The DNA for the CDR3 is TGCAGCCCAATCCCAATAGGCAGGACAGAAAGAAAAGAGACCCAGTACTTC. It specifies CSPIPIGRTERKETQYF.